This note documents a single T cell receptor beta chain sequence. Its antigen is not known. Each diagnosis drew on symptoms, thyroxine, TRAb, thyroid ultrasound and orbital computed tomography findings. Template material for amplifying TCR beta CDR3 regions consisted of RNA transcripts. Researchers ran a first-round RT-PCR on the TCR CDR3 using the HTBI primer set. TCRdb reanalysed the multiplex PCR reads using MiXCR and keeps one entry per CDR3 protein. This table has about 98,000 distinct CDR3 sequences, 35% to 50% appearing once. The germline gives CDR1 KGHDR, CDR2 SFDVKD. The CDR3 runs to 17 residues. Trimming at V came to 4 bases and at J to 5 bases, leaving 10 bases not matched to a gene. The sample comes from a study of T cells in Graves' hyperthyroidism and ophthalmopathy. General study results and limits: Among clonotypes expanded in thyroid above 0.001, most were also found in blood. In the analysis, a 13 V-J model separated ophthalmopathy from stable hyperthyroidism.

The receptor was derived from a woman in her 30s with Graves' hyperthyroidism. This chain connects TRBV24-1 to TRBJ2-7; 13 bases are a match to TRBD2. The sample comprised peripheral blood or thyroid tissue (not recorded which). DNA for the CDR3: TGTGCCACCAGTGACTCGCGGACTAGCGGGAGTCTAGACGAGCAGTACTTC. It is translated as CATSDSRTSGSLDEQYF.